A selection of T cell receptor beta chains follows, all from one sample in a study of molecular identifiers for immune sequencing clone quantification. TCRdb analysed the PCR reads with MiXCR anew, one entry per CDR3 protein. The sample has more than 300,000 distinct CDR3 sequences, 20% to 25% seen once. The specimen sequenced was naive CD8+ T cells from blood, with Jurkat cell RNA spiked in. All receptors derive from a human donor in good health. Some libraries in this study had Jurkat cell RNA spiked in. The CDR3 runs from the conserved cysteine through the conserved F or W. Each record gives: V gene, J gene, D gene, CDR3 length, CDR3 protein. A D gene is named only where the DNA matches it firmly.

v_call: TRBV4-1; j_call: TRBJ1-5; d_call: NA; cdr3_length: 13; cdr3_aa: CASSEDRDQPQHF
v_call: TRBV12-3/TRBV12-4; j_call: TRBJ2-1; d_call: TRBD2; cdr3_length: 16; cdr3_aa: CASRQPSGGPLDEQFF
v_call: TRBV7-6; j_call: TRBJ2-3; d_call: NA; cdr3_length: 14; cdr3_aa: CASSLAGERDTQYF
v_call: TRBV11-2; j_call: TRBJ1-2; d_call: TRBD1; cdr3_length: 15; cdr3_aa: CASSPGTGLSYGYTF
v_call: TRBV28; j_call: TRBJ2-1; d_call: NA; cdr3_length: 13; cdr3_aa: CASTLGPSNEQFF
v_call: TRBV27; j_call: TRBJ1-1; d_call: NA; cdr3_length: 13; cdr3_aa: CASSFWGATEAFF
v_call: TRBV5-4; j_call: TRBJ2-7; d_call: TRBD1; cdr3_length: 14; cdr3_aa: CASSIGTGVYEQYF
v_call: TRBV7-9; j_call: TRBJ1-4; d_call: NA; cdr3_length: 14; cdr3_aa: CASSLLTSNEKLFF
v_call: TRBV19; j_call: TRBJ2-7; d_call: TRBD1; cdr3_length: 15; cdr3_aa: CASSLAPDRGSEQYF
v_call: TRBV19; j_call: TRBJ1-1; d_call: TRBD1; cdr3_length: 14; cdr3_aa: CASSTRQGITEAFF
v_call: TRBV7-6; j_call: TRBJ1-1; d_call: NA; cdr3_length: 15; cdr3_aa: CASSLEVFANTEAFF
v_call: TRBV28; j_call: TRBJ2-3; d_call: NA; cdr3_length: 12; cdr3_aa: CASRQGPDTQYF
v_call: TRBV27; j_call: TRBJ2-7; d_call: TRBD2; cdr3_length: 15; cdr3_aa: CASSSQRGEPYEQYF
v_call: TRBV29-1; j_call: TRBJ1-1; d_call: NA; cdr3_length: 15; cdr3_aa: CSVEDLRVWDTEAFF
v_call: TRBV12-3/TRBV12-4; j_call: TRBJ2-1; d_call: NA; cdr3_length: 15; cdr3_aa: CASSHSGGGYNEQFF
v_call: TRBV28; j_call: TRBJ2-7; d_call: NA; cdr3_length: 18; cdr3_aa: CASSFDRLAVGSSYEQYF
v_call: TRBV6-2/TRBV6-3; j_call: TRBJ2-7; d_call: NA; cdr3_length: 16; cdr3_aa: CASSYSSSKLTYEQYF
v_call: TRBV10-3; j_call: TRBJ2-7; d_call: NA; cdr3_length: 14; cdr3_aa: CAIREGLAQYEQYF
v_call: TRBV20-1; j_call: TRBJ2-7; d_call: NA; cdr3_length: 13; cdr3_aa: CSVPGGPSYEQYF
v_call: TRBV24-1; j_call: TRBJ2-1; d_call: TRBD1; cdr3_length: 13; cdr3_aa: CATRNRGGDEQFF
v_call: TRBV19; j_call: TRBJ1-5; d_call: NA; cdr3_length: 15; cdr3_aa: CASSLTDYSNQPQHF
v_call: TRBV27; j_call: TRBJ2-7; d_call: NA; cdr3_length: 9; cdr3_aa: CASRSEQYF
v_call: TRBV23-1; j_call: TRBJ2-7; d_call: TRBD2; cdr3_length: 17; cdr3_aa: CASRLTETSGSPYEQYF
v_call: TRBV5-4; j_call: TRBJ2-1; d_call: NA; cdr3_length: 14; cdr3_aa: CASSCLELGGEQFF
v_call: TRBV12-3/TRBV12-4; j_call: TRBJ1-5; d_call: NA; cdr3_length: 14; cdr3_aa: CASSFGAGNQPQHF
v_call: TRBV11-3; j_call: TRBJ2-3; d_call: NA; cdr3_length: 16; cdr3_aa: CASSLEPGISTDTQYF
v_call: TRBV11-2; j_call: TRBJ1-1; d_call: TRBD1; cdr3_length: 17; cdr3_aa: CASSLPKTGRLNTEAFF
v_call: TRBV27; j_call: TRBJ1-1; d_call: NA; cdr3_length: 15; cdr3_aa: CASSLVGEGNTEAFF
v_call: TRBV2; j_call: TRBJ2-3; d_call: NA; cdr3_length: 16; cdr3_aa: CASSVARNPSTDTQYF
v_call: TRBV7-2; j_call: TRBJ2-7; d_call: TRBD2; cdr3_length: 17; cdr3_aa: CASGLDLAGRGSYEQYF
v_call: TRBV7-9; j_call: TRBJ2-2; d_call: NA; cdr3_length: 13; cdr3_aa: CAKMGTVTGELFF
v_call: TRBV5-6; j_call: TRBJ2-7; d_call: TRBD1; cdr3_length: 16; cdr3_aa: CASSLAKGQGGYEQYF
v_call: TRBV7-2; j_call: TRBJ1-5; d_call: NA; cdr3_length: 13; cdr3_aa: CASSSAGGQPQHF
v_call: TRBV29-1; j_call: TRBJ2-3; d_call: TRBD2; cdr3_length: 14; cdr3_aa: CLASGDQGTDTQYF
v_call: TRBV4-1; j_call: TRBJ2-7; d_call: TRBD1; cdr3_length: 18; cdr3_aa: CASSLLEGAGTGIYEQYF
v_call: TRBV5-4; j_call: TRBJ2-2; d_call: TRBD2; cdr3_length: 18; cdr3_aa: CASSLVPGLEINTGELFF
v_call: TRBV6-2/TRBV6-3; j_call: TRBJ1-5; d_call: TRBD1; cdr3_length: 14; cdr3_aa: CASSRDRGGQPQHF
v_call: TRBV27; j_call: TRBJ1-3; d_call: NA; cdr3_length: 15; cdr3_aa: CASSSQGRSGNTIYF
v_call: TRBV6-6; j_call: TRBJ2-7; d_call: NA; cdr3_length: 13; cdr3_aa: CASSYGGRHEQYF
v_call: TRBV14; j_call: TRBJ2-7; d_call: NA; cdr3_length: 13; cdr3_aa: CASSNGQWYEQYF
v_call: TRBV5-8; j_call: TRBJ1-1; d_call: TRBD1; cdr3_length: 16; cdr3_aa: CASSRGTGPLNTEAFF
v_call: TRBV4-1; j_call: TRBJ2-3; d_call: NA; cdr3_length: 15; cdr3_aa: CASSHEKRGTDTQYF
v_call: TRBV4-1; j_call: TRBJ2-3; d_call: NA; cdr3_length: 15; cdr3_aa: CASRQAETSTDTQYF
v_call: TRBV13; j_call: TRBJ2-3; d_call: TRBD2; cdr3_length: 16; cdr3_aa: CASSLFTSGNTDTQYF
v_call: TRBV11-2; j_call: TRBJ2-3; d_call: NA; cdr3_length: 13; cdr3_aa: CASSLMGTDTQYF
v_call: TRBV7-2; j_call: TRBJ2-7; d_call: NA; cdr3_length: 14; cdr3_aa: CASSSVEDTYEQYF
v_call: TRBV15; j_call: TRBJ1-4; d_call: NA; cdr3_length: 16; cdr3_aa: CATSRTLGATNEKLFF
v_call: TRBV30; j_call: TRBJ2-6; d_call: NA; cdr3_length: 13; cdr3_aa: CAYAEPGANVLTF